The 25 T cell receptor beta chains below were found in one sample sequenced in a study of shared clonotypes between healthy human individuals. Assay: immunoSEQ multiplex PCR; the TCRdb copy retains only in-frame clones and omits some. Here the sample spans 100,000 to 130,000 clones, 68% being singletons. The sequencing input was memory CD8+ T cells sorted from blood. Subset given: CD45RO+ cells pooled with CCR7-negative TemRA cells. These receptors were taken from a woman in her thirties in good health.

The table lists this clone with a count of one. The same CDR3 can be traced to other DNA sequences in this sample. The gene calls are TRBV6-1 and TRBJ2-2, with a possible D match to TRBD2 (5 bases). V lost 0 bases, J lost 3 bases, and 5 bases lay in between. The CDR3 is 14 amino acids. Per the germline V gene, CDR1 is MNHNS and CDR2 is SASEGT. CDR3 protein: CASSEAGDTGELFF. The CDR3 bases are TGTGCCAGCAGTGAAGCGGGAGACACCGGGGAGCTGTTTTTT.

This clone was observed once. This chain connects TRBV6-1 to TRBJ2-1; the D call may be TRBD1 or TRBD2 (6 bases each). Germline V gene data show CDR1 as MNHNS and CDR2 as SASEGT. The CDR3 is 14 amino acids. V dropped 6 bases and J dropped 8 bases, with 17 bases sitting between them. The CDR3 loop is CASSPRGLGDEQFF. CDR3 coding DNA: TGTGCCAGCAGCCCCCGGGGGCTGGGGGATGAGCAGTTCTTC.

The rearrangement uses TRBV7-9 and TRBJ2-6, with D perhaps matching TRBD1 or TRBD2 (5 bases each). V lost 5 bases and J 1 base, leaving 15 bases between the germline ends. This CDR3 has 17 residues. The germline V gene encodes CDR1 SEHNR and CDR2 FQNEAQ (reference sequence). The CDR3 DNA reads as TGTGCCAGCAGCGGGTCCGGGACCCCGTCTGGGGCCAACGTCCTGACTTTC. It yields the protein CASSGSGTPSGANVLTF.

The J gene is TRBJ2-3, the V gene TRBV7-6, with TRBD2 matching 12 bases. V gave up 5 bases and J gave up 4 bases; unmatched junction bases: 4. There are 15 residues in the CDR3. From germline, CDR1 is SGHVS and CDR2 FNYEAQ. The CDR3 coding sequence is TGTGCCAGCAGCCCAAGGACTAGCGGGGCAGATACGCAGTATTTT. Its protein product is CASSPRTSGADTQYF.

This clone was counted a single time. CDR3 protein: CASSESQDGSYEQYF. CDR3 in DNA: TGCGCCAGCAGTGAGTCGCAGGACGGGTCCTACGAGCAGTACTTC. This chain uses TRBV10-1 with TRBJ2-7; no clear D gene. Germline lookup yields CDR1 WNHNN and CDR2 SYGVQD (reference sequence). The CDR3 contains 15 residues. V lost 0 bases to trimming and J lost 1 base, with 10 bases between them.

There are a few counts of this clone. J is TRBJ1-1 and V is TRBV28; TRBD1 is a possible D gene (5 bases). Per germline, CDR1 MDHEN and CDR2 SYDVKM. The V gene lost 6 bases and the J gene lost 8 bases, with 19 bases spanning the gap. The CDR3 runs 14 residues. The CDR3 nucleotides read TGTGCCAGCAGGTCCCTGGGGGACGTGGCAGAAGCTTTCTTT. Translation: CASRSLGDVAEAFF.

This rearrangement joins TRBV18 to TRBJ2-7; TRBD2 might be the D (6 bases). CDR3 length: 17 residues. V was trimmed by 0 bases and J by 5 bases, leaving 20 bases between them. Looked up from germline, CDR1 is KGHSH and CDR2 is LQKENI. The CDR3 loop reads CASSPPGTDLVPDEQYF. Here the CDR3 DNA reads TGTGCCAGCTCACCACCGGGGACTGACTTAGTGCCTGACGAGCAGTACTTC.

V usage is TRBV6-1 and J usage is TRBJ2-7; D is possibly TRBD1 or TRBD2 (5 bases each). The germline V gene encodes CDR1 MNHNS and CDR2 SASEGT. V lost 7 bases and J 9 bases, leaving 10 bases between the germline ends. This CDR3 contains 10 residues. Here the CDR3 reads CASTAGGQYF. In nucleotides, the CDR3 is TGTGCCAGCACTGCTGGGGGGCAGTACTTC.

The chain has TRBV19 and TRBJ2-2; a possible D gene is TRBD1 (5 bases). V was cut by 2 bases and J by 0 bases, with 10 bases left in between. In germline, CDR1 is LNHDA, CDR2 SQIVND (reference sequence). This CDR3 has 16 amino acids. The CDR3 loop reads CASSIKAGTNTGELFF. The DNA for the CDR3 is TGTGCCAGTAGTATAAAGGCAGGGACGAACACCGGGGAGCTGTTTTTT. The complete variable domain, with remaining parts taken from reference TRBV19 and TRBJ2-2, reads DGGITQSPKYLFRKEGQNVTLSCEQNLNHDAMYWYRQDPGQGLRLIYYSQIVNDFQKGDIAEGYSVSREKKESFPLTVTSAQKNPTAFYLCASSIKAGTNTGELFFGEGSRLTVL.

With regard to this clone: Other DNA sequences in the same sample also yield this CDR3. The chain employs TRBV5-6 and TRBJ2-7; 8 bases line up with TRBD1. CDR1 is SGHDT and CDR2 is YYEEEE in the germline V gene. CDR3 length: 14 residues. The junction had 7 bases not matched to a gene; V was cut back by 4 bases and J by 4 bases. In DNA form, the CDR3 reads TGTGCCAGCAGCCCTGGACAGGGTTCGTACGAGCAGTACTTC. Its translation: CASSPGQGSYEQYF.

This clone was picked up a small number of times. This rearrangement joins TRBV10-2 to TRBJ2-3; 10 bases map to TRBD2. CDR1 and CDR2 from the germline V gene are WSHSY and SAAADI. V dropped 10 bases and J dropped 2; count of bases not matched to a gene: 3. CDR3 length: 13 amino acids. In nucleotides, the CDR3 is TGCGCCACTAGCGGGAGTAACACAGATACGCAGTATTTT. Translated, it gives CATSGSNTDTQYF.

V is TRBV4-2 and J is TRBJ2-3; 9 bases agree with TRBD2. CDR1 LGHNA and CDR2 YNFKEQ come from the germline V gene. The CDR3 covers 16 residues. The trim removed 1 base at V and 4 bases at J, leaving 6 bases unmatched. CDR3: CASSQGASGISDTQYF. The CDR3 coding sequence is TGTGCCAGCAGCCAAGGAGCTAGCGGGATCTCAGATACGCAGTATTTT.

This clone appeared many times. This chain connects TRBV18 to TRBJ2-1; D is ambiguous. Trimming pared 5 bases from V and 3 bases from J, leaving 5 bases between. The length of the CDR3 is 12 residues. Germline assignment: CDR1 KGHSH and CDR2 LQKENI. This chain's CDR3 is CASSILYNEQFF. The CDR3 coding sequence is TGTGCCAGCTCAATTCTCTACAATGAGCAGTTCTTC.

As regards this clone: The sample contains more than one DNA sequence encoding this CDR3. The DNA for the CDR3 is TGCGCCAGCAGCTACAGTAGCGGCTCCTACAATGAGCAGTTCTTC. This translates into CASSYSSGSYNEQFF. The rearrangement joins TRBV5-1 to TRBJ2-1, with D perhaps TRBD2 (6 bases). This CDR3 has 15 amino acids. The germline V and J ends were trimmed by 3 bases and 0 bases, with 10 bases remaining between them. Per the germline V gene, CDR1 is SGHRS and CDR2 is YFSETQ.

The chain is built from TRBV7-8 and TRBJ2-7; D is unresolved. CDR1 is SGHVS and CDR2 is FQNEAQ in the germline V gene. V gave up 2 bases and J gave up 0 bases, with 11 bases separating them. This CDR3 region has 15 residues. CDR3 in amino acids: CASSLLARSSYEQYF. In DNA, the CDR3 is TGTGCCAGCAGCTTATTAGCCCGAAGCTCCTACGAGCAGTACTTC. Looking up the rest from reference TRBV7-8 and TRBJ2-7 gives the full variable domain: GAGVSQSPRYKVAKRGQDVALRCDPISGHVSLFWYQQALGQGPEFLTYFQNEAQLDKSGLPSDRFFAERPEGSVSTLKIQRTQQEDSAVYLCASSLLARSSYEQYFGPGTRLTVT.

The rearrangement joins TRBV27 to TRBJ2-7; 8 bases agree with TRBD2. V shed 5 bases and J 4 bases; nucleotides not matched to a gene: 7. This CDR3 is built from 14 residues. Looked up from germline, CDR1 is MNHEY and CDR2 is SMNVEV (reference sequence). The CDR3: CASSPSSGLYEQYF. CDR3 sequence (DNA): TGTGCCAGCAGTCCCTCTAGCGGGCTTTACGAGCAGTACTTC.

The chain joins TRBV4-1 to TRBJ2-7, with D maybe TRBD1 (5 bases). Trimming removed 1 base from V and 4 bases from J, with 14 bases in between. The CDR3 extends over 15 amino acids. Per the germline V gene, CDR1 is MGHRA and CDR2 is YSYEKL. The chain's CDR3 is CASSQVGSGWYEQYF. CDR3 sequence (DNA): TGCGCCAGCAGCCAAGTCGGATCAGGGTGGTACGAGCAGTACTTC.

This clone came up once. The J gene is TRBJ2-1, the V gene TRBV5-4; 11 nucleotides agree with TRBD2. The germline V gene encodes CDR1 SGHNT and CDR2 YYREEE (reference sequence). This CDR3 region has 15 residues. V dropped 7 bases and J dropped 6; count of bases not matched to a gene: 9. The CDR3 protein is CASLIAGGPINEQFF. The CDR3 DNA reads TGTGCCAGCCTCATAGCGGGAGGGCCGATCAATGAGCAGTTCTTC.

This clone occurred many times. CDR3 nucleotides: TGTGCCAGCAGCGTAGGGGGGGCACCGTCCCACGAGCAGTACTTC. Translated: CASSVGGAPSHEQYF. V gene TRBV9 combines with J gene TRBJ2-7, with D tentatively TRBD1 or TRBD2 (6 bases each). Between the trimmed V and J ends, which lost 0 bases and 5 bases, there was a span of 15 bases. The CDR3 spans 15 residues. Germline CDR1 is SGDLS and CDR2 is YYNGEE.

V and J are TRBV28 and TRBJ1-4; D possibly corresponds to TRBD1 (6 bases). V gave up 5 bases and J gave up 0 bases, with 13 bases separating them. From germline, CDR1 is MDHEN and CDR2 SYDVKM. The CDR3 runs to 16 residues. The CDR3 spells CASSGGAGATNEKLFF. In DNA, the CDR3 is TGTGCCAGCAGTGGGGGGGCGGGAGCAACTAATGAAAAACTGTTTTTT. Filled out from reference TRBV28 and TRBJ1-4, the complete variable domain reads DVKVTQSSRYLVKRTGEKVFLECVQDMDHENMFWYRQDPGLGLRLIYFSYDVKMKEKGDIPEGYSVSREKKERFSLILESASTNQTSMYLCASSGGAGATNEKLFFGSGTQLSVL.

This clone occurred a few times. CDR3 amino acids: CASSEQGFSTDTQYF. CDR3 bases: TGTGCCAGCAGCGAGCAGGGGTTTAGCACAGATACGCAGTATTTT. The rearrangement links TRBV9 to TRBJ2-3; tentative D call: TRBD1 (6 bases). The ends were cut back, 3 bases at V and 0 bases at J, with 11 bases in the middle. Per the germline V gene, CDR1 is SGDLS and CDR2 is YYNGEE. The CDR3 runs 15 residues. Full variable domain (missing parts from reference TRBV9 and TRBJ2-3): DSGVTQTPKHLITATGQRVTLRCSPRSGDLSVYWYQQSLDQGLQFLIQYYNGEERAKGNILERFSAQQFPDLHSELNLSSLELGDSALYFCASSEQGFSTDTQYFGPGTRLTVL.

V is TRBV2 and J is TRBJ2-5; 9 bases map to TRBD2. This CDR3 contains 15 residues. Germline trimming cut 3 bases from V and 2 bases from J; bases unmatched to any gene: 4. CDR1 is SNHLY, CDR2 FYNNEI, per germline. The CDR3 sequence is CASSETSGSQETQYF. Written as DNA, the CDR3 is TGTGCCAGCAGTGAGACTAGCGGAAGTCAAGAGACCCAGTACTTC.

The V gene is TRBV7-9, the J gene TRBJ1-4, with D tentatively TRBD1 (5 bases). Germline CDR1 reads SEHNR; CDR2 reads FQNEAQ (reference sequence). The ends were cut back, 5 bases at V and 6 bases at J, with 19 bases in the middle. The CDR3 is made up of 16 amino acids. CDR3 coding DNA: TGTGCCAGCAGCCCCCCGAAAGGGTGGGGGGATGAAAAACTGTTTTTT. Its protein is CASSPPKGWGDEKLFF. The full variable domain, its missing parts supplied by reference TRBV7-9 and TRBJ1-4, is DTGVSQNPRHKITKRGQNVTFRCDPISEHNRLYWYRQTLGQGPEFLTYFQNEAQLEKSRLLSDRFSAERPKGSFSTLEIQRTEQGDSAMYLCASSPPKGWGDEKLFFGSGTQLSVL.

This clone was seen a single time. V is TRBV19 and J is TRBJ2-1; D gene ambiguous. Germline V lookup: CDR1 LNHDA, CDR2 SQIVND (reference sequence). The CDR3 totals 14 residues. V was shortened by 2 bases and J by 10 bases, with 15 bases between the two germline ends. The CDR3 region has the DNA TGTGCCAGTAGTATATTGGGGTGGAGTCCAGAGCAGTTCTTC. Translation gives CASSILGWSPEQFF.

The chain couples TRBV5-4 to TRBJ2-1; 11 bases agree with TRBD2. The germline gives CDR1 SGHNT, CDR2 YYREEE (reference sequence). The CDR3 length is 16 residues. V lost 4 bases, J lost 4 bases, and 7 bases stayed unmatched. CDR3 sequence (DNA): TGTGCCAGCAGCCAGGACGGGACTAGCGGATACAATGAGCAGTTCTTC. Protein product: CASSQDGTSGYNEQFF.